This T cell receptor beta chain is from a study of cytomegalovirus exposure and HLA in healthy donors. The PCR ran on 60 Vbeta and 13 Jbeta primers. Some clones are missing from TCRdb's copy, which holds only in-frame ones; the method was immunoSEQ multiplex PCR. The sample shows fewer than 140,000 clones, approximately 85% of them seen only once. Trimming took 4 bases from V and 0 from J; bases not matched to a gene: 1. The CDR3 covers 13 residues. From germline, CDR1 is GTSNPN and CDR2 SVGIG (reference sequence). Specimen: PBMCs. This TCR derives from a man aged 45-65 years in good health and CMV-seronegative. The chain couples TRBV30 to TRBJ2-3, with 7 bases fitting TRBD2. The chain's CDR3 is CAWTSGSTDTQYF. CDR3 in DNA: TGTGCCTGGACTAGCGGAAGCACAGATACGCAGTATTTT.